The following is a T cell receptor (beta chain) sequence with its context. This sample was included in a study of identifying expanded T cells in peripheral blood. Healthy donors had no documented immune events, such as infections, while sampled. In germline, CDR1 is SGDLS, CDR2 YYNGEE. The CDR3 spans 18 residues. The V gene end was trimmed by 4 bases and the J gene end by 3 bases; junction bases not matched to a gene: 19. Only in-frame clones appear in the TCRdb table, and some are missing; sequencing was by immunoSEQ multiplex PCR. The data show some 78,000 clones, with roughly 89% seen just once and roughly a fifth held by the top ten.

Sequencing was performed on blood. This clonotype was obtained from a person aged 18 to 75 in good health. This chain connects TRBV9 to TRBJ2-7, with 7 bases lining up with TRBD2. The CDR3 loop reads CASSPRGVRAGHNYEQYF. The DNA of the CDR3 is TGTGCCAGCAGCCCCAGAGGTGTTCGAGCGGGGCACAACTACGAGCAGTACTTC.